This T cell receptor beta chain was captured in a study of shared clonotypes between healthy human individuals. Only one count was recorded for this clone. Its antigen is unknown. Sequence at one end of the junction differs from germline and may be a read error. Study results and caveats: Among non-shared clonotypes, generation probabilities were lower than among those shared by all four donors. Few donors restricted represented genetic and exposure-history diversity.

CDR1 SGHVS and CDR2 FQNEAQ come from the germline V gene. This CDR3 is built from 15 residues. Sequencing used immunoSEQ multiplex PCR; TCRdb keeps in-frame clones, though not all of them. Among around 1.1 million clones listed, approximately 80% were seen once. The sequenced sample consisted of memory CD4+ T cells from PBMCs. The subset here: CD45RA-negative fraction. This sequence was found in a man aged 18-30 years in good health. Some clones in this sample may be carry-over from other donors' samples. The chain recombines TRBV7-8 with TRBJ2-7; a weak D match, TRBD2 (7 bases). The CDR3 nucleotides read TGTGCCAGCAGCTTAGAAGGGGGGGAGGCCTACGAGCAGTGCTTC. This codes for CASSLEGGEAYEQCF.